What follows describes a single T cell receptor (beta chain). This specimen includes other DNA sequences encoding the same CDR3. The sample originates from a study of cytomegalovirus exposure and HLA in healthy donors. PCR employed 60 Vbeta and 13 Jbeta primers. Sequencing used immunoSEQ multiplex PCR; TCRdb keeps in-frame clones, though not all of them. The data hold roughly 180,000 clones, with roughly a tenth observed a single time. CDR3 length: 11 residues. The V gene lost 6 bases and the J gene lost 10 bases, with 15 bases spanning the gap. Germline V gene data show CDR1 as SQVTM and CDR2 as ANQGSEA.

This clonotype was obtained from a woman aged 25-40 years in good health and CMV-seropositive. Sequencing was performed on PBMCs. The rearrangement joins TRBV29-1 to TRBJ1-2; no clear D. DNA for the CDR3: TGCAGCGTCCGAATAAGAGGGTACTACACCTTC. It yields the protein CSVRIRGYYTF. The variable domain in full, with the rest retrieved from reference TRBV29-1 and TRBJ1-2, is SAVISQKPSRDICQRGTSLTIQCQVDSQVTMMFWYRQQPGQSLTLIATANQGSEATYESGFVIDKFPISRPNLTFSTLTVSNMSPEDSSIYLCSVRIRGYYTFGSGTRLTVV.